This is a list of T cell receptor beta chains from one sample in a study of blood T cell repertoires in COVID-19. The assay was immunoSEQ multiplex PCR, and TCRdb's table has in-frame clones only and misses some. The sample lists about 260,000 clones, 83% occurring once. Sequencing used peripheral blood. These receptors were collected from a woman aged 45-59 years who had recovered from COVID-19. Both conserved end residues are part of each CDR3. The D gene is left open where the match is weak. Clone size is not always given. Where it is, it says once, few, many or a class for expanded clones.

abundance: .; v_gene: TRBV27; d_gene: .; j_gene: TRBJ1-2; CDR3aa: CASSFQDSPNYGYTF; CDR3nt: TGTGCCAGCAGTTTTCAGGACTCTCCCAACTATGGCTACACCTTC
abundance: .; v_gene: TRBV25-1; d_gene: .; j_gene: TRBJ1-6; CDR3aa: CASTAGANSPLHF; CDR3nt: TGTGCCAGCACGGCAGGGGCAAATTCACCCCTCCACTTT
abundance: .; v_gene: TRBV7-3; d_gene: TRBD2; j_gene: TRBJ2-1; CDR3aa: CASSLRGTSPYNEQFF; CDR3nt: TGTGCCAGCAGCTTAAGGGGGACTAGCCCCTACAATGAGCAGTTCTTC
abundance: few; v_gene: TRBV6-2/TRBV6-3; d_gene: .; j_gene: TRBJ1-6; CDR3aa: CASSYSRYRLSNSPLHF; CDR3nt: TGTGCCAGCAGTTACTCGAGGTACAGGCTGAGTAATTCACCCCTCCACTTT
abundance: .; v_gene: TRBV19; d_gene: TRBD1; j_gene: TRBJ2-7; CDR3aa: CASSITFNGQGDVPYEQYF; CDR3nt: TGTGCCAGTAGTATAACCTTCAATGGACAGGGCGACGTTCCCTACGAGCAGTACTTC
abundance: .; v_gene: TRBV6-1; d_gene: TRBD1; j_gene: TRBJ1-2; CDR3aa: CASSELGQGGKGYTF; CDR3nt: TGTGCCAGCAGTGAATTGGGACAGGGGGGTAAGGGCTACACCTTC
abundance: .; v_gene: TRBV4-2; d_gene: TRBD1; j_gene: TRBJ1-5; CDR3aa: CASSQDRDRNQPQHF; CDR3nt: TGTGCCAGCAGCCAAGATCGGGACAGGAATCAGCCCCAGCATTTT
abundance: .; v_gene: TRBV18; d_gene: .; j_gene: TRBJ2-5; CDR3aa: CASSPRGQETQYF; CDR3nt: TGTGCCAGCTCACCCAGAGGGCAGGAGACCCAGTACTTC
abundance: .; v_gene: TRBV14; d_gene: .; j_gene: TRBJ2-1; CDR3aa: CASSQDLASEQFF; CDR3nt: TGTGCCAGCAGCCAAGATCTGGCTAGCGAGCAGTTCTTC
abundance: once; v_gene: TRBV5-1; d_gene: TRBD1; j_gene: TRBJ1-2; CDR3aa: CASSLDPGQGAVGYGYTF; CDR3nt: TGCGCCAGCAGCTTGGATCCGGGACAGGGGGCCGTTGGCTATGGCTACACCTTC
abundance: .; v_gene: TRBV5-1; d_gene: .; j_gene: TRBJ2-6; CDR3aa: CASSLVGRGLEASGANVLTF; CDR3nt: TGCGCCAGCAGCTTGGTGGGCAGGGGCTTGGAGGCCTCTGGGGCCAACGTCCTGACTTTC
abundance: .; v_gene: TRBV28; d_gene: TRBD1; j_gene: TRBJ1-5; CDR3aa: CASRRTGGQPQHF; CDR3nt: TGTGCCAGCAGACGGACAGGGGGTCAGCCCCAGCATTTT
abundance: .; v_gene: TRBV28; d_gene: TRBD2; j_gene: TRBJ2-7; CDR3aa: CASSPTGTSGRKYEQYF; CDR3nt: TGTGCCAGCAGTCCGACCGGGACTAGCGGGAGAAAGTACGAGCAGTACTTC
abundance: once; v_gene: TRBV7-2; d_gene: TRBD2; j_gene: TRBJ2-5; CDR3aa: CASSFPITSGGAETQYF; CDR3nt: TGTGCCAGCAGCTTCCCCATAACTAGCGGGGGGGCAGAGACCCAGTACTTC